A single sample gave rise to the 5 T cell receptor beta chains below, sequenced in a study of regulatory T cells in long-lasting Graves disease. In building TCR beta libraries, iRepertoire HTBI primers were used together with Arm-PCR of CDR3 regions. From the multiplex PCR reads, TCRdb called clonotypes with MiXCR, one entry per CDR3 protein. There are about 420,000 distinct CDR3 sequences in the sample; around 17% occur only once, and about 25% lies in the top ten. The sample's time point: newly diagnosed GD, antithyroid drugs for less than 3 months. Generation of the TCR library employed RNA extracted from PBMCs. These same records also appear under a second study, on T cells in Graves' hyperthyroidism and ophthalmopathy.

The specimen was peripheral blood mononuclear cells (PBMCs), collected at new diagnosis, from a patient treated with antithyroid drugs. The receptors come from a woman aged 18-35 years with Graves disease.

The genes are TRBV28 and TRBJ2-4; 8 bases map to TRBD1. With 4 bases clipped from V and 2 bases from J, the junction kept 13 bases outside the gene matches. The germline gives CDR1 MDHEN, CDR2 SYDVKM. This CDR3 has 18 amino acids. CDR3 bases: TGTGCCAGCAGTTACACCCTGGACAGGGTTGCCCCCAAAAACATTCAGTACTTC. As protein: CASSYTLDRVAPKNIQYF.

There are many counts of this clonotype. V gene TRBV29-1 combines with J gene TRBJ1-2; the D gene is possibly TRBD1 (5 bases). The CDR3 spans 14 residues. Per germline, CDR1 SQVTM and CDR2 ANQGSEA. The V end lost 3 bases, the J end lost 6 bases, and 17 bases lay between the germline ends. CDR3 region: CSVDSFAGSNGYTF. CDR3 DNA: TGCAGCGTTGACAGCTTCGCAGGGTCAAATGGCTACACCTTC. The complete variable domain, with remaining parts taken from reference TRBV29-1 and TRBJ1-2, reads SAVISQKPSRDICQRGTSLTIQCQVDSQVTMMFWYRQQPGQSLTLIATANQGSEATYESGFVIDKFPISRPNLTFSTLTVSNMSPEDSSIYLCSVDSFAGSNGYTFGSGTRLTVV.

This chain joins TRBV25-1 and TRBJ2-5; D may be TRBD2 (5 bases). Trimming left V 2 bases short and J 5 bases short, with 12 bases between. The CDR3 is 14 residues long. Germline assignment: CDR1 MGHDK and CDR2 SYGVNS. CDR3 in DNA: TGTGCCAGCAGTGAAGAGGCACGGGGTGAGACCCAGTACTTC. Translation gives CASSEEARGETQYF.

This clonotype was recorded many times. The CDR3 bases are TGCAGCGTTGATTGGCAGGGCGTTTCGGGTGAGCAGTTCTTC. It codes for CSVDWQGVSGEQFF. The chain carries TRBV29-1 and TRBJ2-1, with a possible D match to TRBD1 (5 bases). Trimming cost V 3 bases and J 9 bases, with 18 bases left between them. Germline values: CDR1 SQVTM, CDR2 ANQGSEA. The CDR3 is 14 residues long.

This clonotype has ten or more counts. V is TRBV2 and J is TRBJ2-5; no reliable D call. The length of the CDR3 is 12 residues. V was shortened by 5 bases and J by 4 bases, with 8 bases between the two germline ends. The germline V gene has CDR1 SNHLY and CDR2 FYNNEI. The CDR3 loop reads CASSTLGETQYF. The DNA of the CDR3 is TGTGCCAGCAGTACCCTAGGAGAGACCCAGTACTTC.